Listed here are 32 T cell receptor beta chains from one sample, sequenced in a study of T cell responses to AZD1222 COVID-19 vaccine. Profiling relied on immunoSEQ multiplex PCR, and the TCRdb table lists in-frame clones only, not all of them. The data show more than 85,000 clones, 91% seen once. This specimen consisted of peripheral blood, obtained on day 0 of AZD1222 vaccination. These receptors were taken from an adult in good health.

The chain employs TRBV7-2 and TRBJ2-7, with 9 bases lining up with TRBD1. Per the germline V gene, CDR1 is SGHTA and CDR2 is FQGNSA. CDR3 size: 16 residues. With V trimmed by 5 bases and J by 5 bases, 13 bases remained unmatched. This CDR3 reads CASSTQGANFRDEQYF. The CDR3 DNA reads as TGTGCCAGCAGCACACAGGGGGCAAACTTCCGCGACGAGCAGTACTTC.

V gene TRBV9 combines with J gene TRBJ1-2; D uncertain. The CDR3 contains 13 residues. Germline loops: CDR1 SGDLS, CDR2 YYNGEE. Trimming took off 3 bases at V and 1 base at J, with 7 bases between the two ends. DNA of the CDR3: TGTGCCAGCAGCGACAAACGTAACTATGGCTACACCTTC. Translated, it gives CASSDKRNYGYTF. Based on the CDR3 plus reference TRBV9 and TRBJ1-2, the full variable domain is DSGVTQTPKHLITATGQRVTLRCSPRSGDLSVYWYQQSLDQGLQFLIQYYNGEERAKGNILERFSAQQFPDLHSELNLSSLELGDSALYFCASSDKRNYGYTFGSGTRLTVV.

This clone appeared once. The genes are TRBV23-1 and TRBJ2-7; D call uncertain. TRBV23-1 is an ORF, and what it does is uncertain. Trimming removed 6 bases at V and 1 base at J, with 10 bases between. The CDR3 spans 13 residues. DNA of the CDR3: TGCGCCAGCAGAATCCAGAGGTCCTACGAGCAGTACTTC. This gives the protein CASRIQRSYEQYF.

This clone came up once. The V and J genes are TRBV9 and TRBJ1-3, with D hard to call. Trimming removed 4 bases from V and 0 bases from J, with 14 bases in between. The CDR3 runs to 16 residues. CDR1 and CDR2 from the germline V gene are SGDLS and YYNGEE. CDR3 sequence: CASSPSPKLSGNTIYF. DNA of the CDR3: TGTGCCAGCAGCCCGAGCCCTAAGCTCTCTGGAAACACCATATATTTT.

The CDR3 sequence is CASSQPGRDEAFF. CDR3 coding DNA: TGTGCCAGCAGCCAACCCGGCAGGGATGAGGCTTTCTTT. The V and J genes are TRBV28 and TRBJ1-1; the D gene is possibly TRBD1 (5 bases). This CDR3 spans 13 amino acids. Trimming took off 6 bases at V and 11 bases at J, with 19 bases between the two ends. The germline V gene has CDR1 MDHEN and CDR2 SYDVKM.

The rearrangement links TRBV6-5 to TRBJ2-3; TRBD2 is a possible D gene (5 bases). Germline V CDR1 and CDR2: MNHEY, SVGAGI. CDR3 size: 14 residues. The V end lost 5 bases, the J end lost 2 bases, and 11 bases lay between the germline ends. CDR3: CASSQRGITDTQYF. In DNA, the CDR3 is TGTGCCAGCAGTCAACGAGGGATCACAGATACGCAGTATTTT.

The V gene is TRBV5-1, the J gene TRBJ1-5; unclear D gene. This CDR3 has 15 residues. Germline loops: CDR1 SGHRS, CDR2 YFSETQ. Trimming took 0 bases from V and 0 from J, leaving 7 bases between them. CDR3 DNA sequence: TGCGCCAGCAGCTTGGGCGGAAATAGCAATCAGCCCCAGCATTTT. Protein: CASSLGGNSNQPQHF.

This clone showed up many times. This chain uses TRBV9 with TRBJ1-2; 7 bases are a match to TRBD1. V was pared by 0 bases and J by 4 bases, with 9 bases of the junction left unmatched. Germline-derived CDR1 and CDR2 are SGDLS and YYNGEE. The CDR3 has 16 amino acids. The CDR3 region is CASSVEGTDRAYGYTF. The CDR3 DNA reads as TGTGCCAGCAGCGTAGAGGGGACCGACAGGGCCTATGGCTACACCTTC.

The CDR3 DNA is TGTGCCAGTAGTATAGCCGGGTCGAGAGCTTTCTTT. It yields the protein CASSIAGSRAFF. This chain uses TRBV19 with TRBJ1-1; D is uncertain. The CDR3 consists of 12 residues. Germline assignment: CDR1 LNHDA and CDR2 SQIVND (reference sequence). The V gene lost 1 base and the J gene lost 10 bases, with 10 bases spanning the gap.

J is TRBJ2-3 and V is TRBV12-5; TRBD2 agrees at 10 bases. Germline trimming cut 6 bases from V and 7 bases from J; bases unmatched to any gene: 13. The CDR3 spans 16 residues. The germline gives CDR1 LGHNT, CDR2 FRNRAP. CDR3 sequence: CASGGTSAGLINTQYF. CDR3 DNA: TGTGCTAGTGGGGGGACTAGCGCGGGACTCATAAATACGCAGTATTTT.

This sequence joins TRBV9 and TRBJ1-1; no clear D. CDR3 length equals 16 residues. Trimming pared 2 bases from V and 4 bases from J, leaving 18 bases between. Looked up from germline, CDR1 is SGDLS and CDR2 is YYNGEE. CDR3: CASSVSGGRPGTEAFF. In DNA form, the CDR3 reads TGTGCCAGCAGCGTCTCCGGTGGCAGGCCGGGCACTGAAGCTTTCTTT.

CDR3 in DNA: TGTGCCAGTGCCCGAACAGGTTTGAACACTGAAGCTTTCTTT. Translated: CASARTGLNTEAFF. The chain links TRBV19 to TRBJ1-1; the D gene is possibly TRBD1 (5 bases). CDR3 length equals 14 residues. Germline V lookup: CDR1 LNHDA, CDR2 SQIVND (reference sequence). V dropped 8 bases and J dropped 0 bases, with 13 bases sitting between them. The full variable domain, its missing parts supplied by reference TRBV19 and TRBJ1-1, is DGGITQSPKYLFRKEGQNVTLSCEQNLNHDAMYWYRQDPGQGLRLIYYSQIVNDFQKGDIAEGYSVSREKKESFPLTVTSAQKNPTAFYLCASARTGLNTEAFFGQGTRLTVV.

The CDR3 DNA reads as TGCGCCAGCAGCTTTAATTTTGCGGGAGCCCGGGGCAAGGAGCAGTTCTTC. Encoded protein: CASSFNFAGARGKEQFF. V and J are TRBV5-1 and TRBJ2-1; 7 positions agree with TRBD2. Per germline, CDR1 SGHRS and CDR2 YFSETQ. The V and J ends lost 2 bases and 10 bases, in that order; junction bases with no gene match: 18. This CDR3 spans 17 amino acids.

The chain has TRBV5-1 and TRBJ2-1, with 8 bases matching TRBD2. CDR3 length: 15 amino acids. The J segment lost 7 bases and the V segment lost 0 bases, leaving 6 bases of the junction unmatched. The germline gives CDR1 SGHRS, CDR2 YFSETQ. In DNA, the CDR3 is TGCGCCAGCAGCTTGGTGGTAGCGGGATCTAATGAGCAGTTCTTC. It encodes CASSLVVAGSNEQFF.

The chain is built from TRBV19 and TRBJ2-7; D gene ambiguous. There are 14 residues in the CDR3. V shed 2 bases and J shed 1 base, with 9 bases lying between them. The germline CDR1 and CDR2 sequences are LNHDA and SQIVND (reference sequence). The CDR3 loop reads CASSIRLQSYEQYF. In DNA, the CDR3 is TGTGCCAGTAGTATAAGACTCCAATCCTACGAGCAGTACTTC.

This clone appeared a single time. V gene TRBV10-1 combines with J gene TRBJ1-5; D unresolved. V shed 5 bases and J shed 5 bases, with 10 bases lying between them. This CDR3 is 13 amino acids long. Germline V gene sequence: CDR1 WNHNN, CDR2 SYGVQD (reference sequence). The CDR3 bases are TGCGCCAGCAGTTCAGGCCTCGATCAGCCCCAGCATTTT. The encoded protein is CASSSGLDQPQHF.

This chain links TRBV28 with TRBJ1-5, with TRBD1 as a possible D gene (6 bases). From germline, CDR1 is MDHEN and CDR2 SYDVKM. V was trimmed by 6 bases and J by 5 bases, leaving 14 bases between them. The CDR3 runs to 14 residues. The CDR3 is CASRLGQTYQPQHF. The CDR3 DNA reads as TGTGCCAGCAGGTTAGGACAGACTTATCAGCCCCAGCATTTT.

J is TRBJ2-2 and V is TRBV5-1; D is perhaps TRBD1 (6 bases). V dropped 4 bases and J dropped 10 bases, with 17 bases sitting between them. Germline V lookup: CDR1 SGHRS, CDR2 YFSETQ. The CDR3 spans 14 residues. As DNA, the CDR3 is TGCGCCAGCAGCACCGCGCAGACAGGCCTGGAGCTGTTTTTT. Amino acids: CASSTAQTGLELFF.

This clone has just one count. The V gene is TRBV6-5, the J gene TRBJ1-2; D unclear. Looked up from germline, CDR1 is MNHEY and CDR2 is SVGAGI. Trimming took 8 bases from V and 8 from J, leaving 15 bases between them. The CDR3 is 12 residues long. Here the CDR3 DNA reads TGTGCCAGCCAAGACAAGACCAGGGGCTACACCTTC. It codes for CASQDKTRGYTF.

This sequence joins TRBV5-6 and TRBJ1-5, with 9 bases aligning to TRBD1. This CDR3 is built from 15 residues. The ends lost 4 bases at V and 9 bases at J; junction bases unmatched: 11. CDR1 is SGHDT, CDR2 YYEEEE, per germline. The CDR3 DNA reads TGTGCCAGCAGCGCCGGGGACAGGGCGGATCTGCCCCAGCATTTT. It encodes CASSAGDRADLPQHF. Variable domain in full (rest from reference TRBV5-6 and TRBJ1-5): DAGVTQSPTHLIKTRGQQVTLRCSPKSGHDTVSWYQQALGQGPQFIFQYYEEEERQRGNFPDRFSGHQFPNYSSELNVNALLLGDSALYLCASSAGDRADLPQHFGDGTRLSIL.

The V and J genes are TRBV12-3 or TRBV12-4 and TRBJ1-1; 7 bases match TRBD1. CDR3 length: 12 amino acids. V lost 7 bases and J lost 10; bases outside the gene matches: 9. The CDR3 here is CASTGRGLGAFF. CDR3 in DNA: TGTGCCAGCACCGGGAGGGGGCTCGGAGCTTTCTTT.

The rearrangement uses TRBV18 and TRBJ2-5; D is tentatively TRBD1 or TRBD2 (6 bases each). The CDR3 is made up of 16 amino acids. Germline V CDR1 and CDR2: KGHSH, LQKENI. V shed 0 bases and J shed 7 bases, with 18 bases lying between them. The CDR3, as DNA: TGTGCCAGCTCACCACCGTCGGTCCGAGGAGGGGGGACCCAGTACTTC. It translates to CASSPPSVRGGGTQYF.

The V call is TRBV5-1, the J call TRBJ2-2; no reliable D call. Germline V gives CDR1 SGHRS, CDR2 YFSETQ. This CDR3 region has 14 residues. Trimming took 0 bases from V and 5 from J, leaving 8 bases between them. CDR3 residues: CASSLGAVTGELFF. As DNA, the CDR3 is TGCGCCAGCAGCTTGGGGGCGGTAACCGGGGAGCTGTTTTTT.

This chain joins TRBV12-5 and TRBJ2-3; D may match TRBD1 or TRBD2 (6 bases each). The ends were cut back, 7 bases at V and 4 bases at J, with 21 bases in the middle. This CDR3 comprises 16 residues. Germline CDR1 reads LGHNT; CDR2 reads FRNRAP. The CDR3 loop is CASALGGQGLADTQYF. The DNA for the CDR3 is TGTGCTAGTGCTCTTGGGGGGCAGGGTTTGGCAGATACGCAGTATTTT.

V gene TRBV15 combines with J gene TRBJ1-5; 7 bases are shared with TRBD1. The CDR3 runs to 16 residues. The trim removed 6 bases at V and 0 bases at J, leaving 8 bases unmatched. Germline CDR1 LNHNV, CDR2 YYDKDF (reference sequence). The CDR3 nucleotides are TGTGCCACCAGGAAAAGGGGGCAGCTTAGCAATCAGCCCCAGCATTTT. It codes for CATRKRGQLSNQPQHF.

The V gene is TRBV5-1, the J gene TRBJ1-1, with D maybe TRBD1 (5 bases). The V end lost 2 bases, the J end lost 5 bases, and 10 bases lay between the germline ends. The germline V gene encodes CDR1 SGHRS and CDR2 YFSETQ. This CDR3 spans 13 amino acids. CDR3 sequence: CASSFQGGTEAFF. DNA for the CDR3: TGCGCCAGCAGCTTCCAGGGAGGGACTGAAGCTTTCTTT.

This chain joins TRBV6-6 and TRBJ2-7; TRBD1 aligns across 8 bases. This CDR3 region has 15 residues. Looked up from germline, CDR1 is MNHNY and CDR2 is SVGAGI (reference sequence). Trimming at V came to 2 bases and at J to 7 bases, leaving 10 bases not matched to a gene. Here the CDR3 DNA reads TGTGCCAGCAGTTACGAGGCAGGGGGCGCGTGGGAGCAGTACTTC. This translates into CASSYEAGGAWEQYF.

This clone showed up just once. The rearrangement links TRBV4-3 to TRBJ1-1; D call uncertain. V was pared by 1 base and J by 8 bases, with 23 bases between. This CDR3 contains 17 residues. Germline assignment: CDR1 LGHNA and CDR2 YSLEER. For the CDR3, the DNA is TGCGCCAGCAGCCAAGGAACTACCCACCGGGAGGCATTCGAAGCTTTCTTT. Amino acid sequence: CASSQGTTHREAFEAFF.

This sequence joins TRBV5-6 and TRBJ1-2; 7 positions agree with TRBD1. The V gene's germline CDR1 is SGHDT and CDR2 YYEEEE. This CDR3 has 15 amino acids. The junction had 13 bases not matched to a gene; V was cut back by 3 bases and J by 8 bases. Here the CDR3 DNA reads TGTGCCAGCAGCTCATTCTACGACAGGGCCGGGGGCTACACCTTC. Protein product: CASSSFYDRAGGYTF.

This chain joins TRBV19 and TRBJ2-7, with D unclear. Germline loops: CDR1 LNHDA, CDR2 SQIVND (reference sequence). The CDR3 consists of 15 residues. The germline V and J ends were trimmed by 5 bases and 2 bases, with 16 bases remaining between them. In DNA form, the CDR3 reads TGTGCCAGTAGTTCCTCTAGTGGGCCAGCCTACGAGCAGTACTTC. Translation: CASSSSSGPAYEQYF.

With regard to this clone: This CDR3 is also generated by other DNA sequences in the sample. CDR3 loop: CASRPQGNYGYTF. The DNA of the CDR3 is TGTGCCAGCAGACCGCAAGGGAACTATGGCTACACCTTC. The chain has TRBV28 and TRBJ1-2; no clear D. Germline CDR1 reads MDHEN; CDR2 reads SYDVKM. Trimming shortened V by 6 bases and J by 2 bases, and 10 bases separated the two germline ends. The CDR3 consists of 13 residues.

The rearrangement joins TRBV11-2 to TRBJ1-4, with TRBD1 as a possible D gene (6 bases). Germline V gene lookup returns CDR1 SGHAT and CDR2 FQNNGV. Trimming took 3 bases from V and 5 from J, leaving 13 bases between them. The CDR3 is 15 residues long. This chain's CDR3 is CASSLGGRGNEKLFF. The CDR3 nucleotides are TGTGCCAGCAGCTTGGGAGGGAGGGGGAATGAAAAACTGTTTTTT.